This T cell receptor beta chain was profiled in a study of cytomegalovirus exposure and HLA in healthy donors. Study details: Among about 200 million T cells, an earlier analysis found roughly 110 million unique TCR beta sequences.

PCR amplification relied on 60 Vbeta primers (plus 13 Jbeta primers). Some clones are missing from TCRdb's copy, which holds only in-frame ones; the method was immunoSEQ multiplex PCR. The profile shows more than 90,000 clones, roughly 76% of them singletons. The receptor was derived from a human donor in good health. The source material was PBMCs.

CDR3 region: CASSLDGQGGNTEAFF. As DNA, the CDR3 is TGCGCCAGCAGCTTGGACGGACAGGGGGGCAACACTGAAGCTTTCTTT. J is TRBJ1-1 and V is TRBV5-1; 10 bases fit TRBD1. This CDR3 has 16 residues. The V segment lost 0 bases and the J segment 2 bases; nucleotides outside the gene matches: 4. Germline CDR1 SGHRS, CDR2 YFSETQ.